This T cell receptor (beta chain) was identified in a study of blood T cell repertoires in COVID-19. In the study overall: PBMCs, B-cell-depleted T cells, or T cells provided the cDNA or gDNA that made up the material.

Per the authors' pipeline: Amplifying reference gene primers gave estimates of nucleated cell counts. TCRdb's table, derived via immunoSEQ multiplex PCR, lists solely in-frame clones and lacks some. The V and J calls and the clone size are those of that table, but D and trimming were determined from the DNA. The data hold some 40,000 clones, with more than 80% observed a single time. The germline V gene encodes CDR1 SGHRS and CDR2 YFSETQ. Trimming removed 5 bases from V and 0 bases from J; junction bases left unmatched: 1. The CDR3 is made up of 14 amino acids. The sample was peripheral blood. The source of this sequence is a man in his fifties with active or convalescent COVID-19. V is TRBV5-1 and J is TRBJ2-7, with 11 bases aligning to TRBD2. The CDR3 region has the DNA TGCGCCAGCAGTCTAGCGGGGGGCTCCTACGAGCAGTACTTC. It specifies CASSLAGGSYEQYF.